The 27 T cell receptor beta chains reported below all come from one sample, sequenced in a study of blood T cell repertoires in COVID-19. Produced via immunoSEQ multiplex PCR; TCRdb's table is partial and in-frame only. This table has roughly 200,000 clones, about 83% appearing once. Specimen: peripheral blood. These TCRs come from a person aged 65-85 years with COVID-19, enrolled during active disease.

The J gene is TRBJ1-1, the V gene TRBV15, with TRBD1 matching over 7 bases. This CDR3 has 16 residues. Germline values: CDR1 LNHNV, CDR2 YYDKDF (reference sequence). Trimming took 3 bases from V and 2 from J; bases not matched to a gene: 9. CDR3 protein: CATSRGRGQSNTEAFF. CDR3 DNA: TGTGCCACCAGCAGGGGGCGGGGACAGTCCAACACTGAAGCTTTCTTT.

The CDR3 loop reads CASSLQPGQLSGELFF. The CDR3 DNA reads TGTGCCAGCAGCTTGCAGCCGGGACAGCTTTCCGGGGAGCTGTTTTTT. The V and J genes are TRBV7-3 and TRBJ2-2; the match to TRBD1 covers 7 bases. The junction had 10 bases not matched to a gene; V was cut back by 3 bases and J by 6 bases. The CDR3 is made up of 16 amino acids. Germline values: CDR1 SGHTA, CDR2 FQGTGA.

The chain couples TRBV6-1 to TRBJ2-2; the match to TRBD1 covers 7 bases. Per the germline V gene, CDR1 is MNHNS and CDR2 is SASEGT. The V segment lost 2 bases and the J segment 6 bases; nucleotides outside the gene matches: 6. The CDR3 is 15 residues long. The CDR3 protein is CASSETGRGSGELFF. In DNA, the CDR3 is TGTGCCAGCAGTGAAACCGGCAGGGGGTCCGGGGAGCTGTTTTTT.

The chain is built from TRBV4-3 and TRBJ1-4; TRBD1 matches 8 bases. The CDR3 loop spans 18 amino acids. The germline gives CDR1 LGHNA, CDR2 YSLEER. V gave up 0 bases and J gave up 4 bases; unmatched junction bases: 10. The CDR3 DNA sequence: TGCGCCAGCAGCCAAGATCTAGAGGCGACAGGGGATAATGAAAAACTGTTTTTT. Its translation: CASSQDLEATGDNEKLFF.

The chain joins TRBV11-2 to TRBJ1-5; D gene uncertain. This CDR3 comprises 15 residues. The germline V gene has CDR1 SGHAT and CDR2 FQNNGV. V lost 0 bases and J 4 bases, leaving 10 bases between the germline ends. CDR3 in amino acids: CASSLEPGFNQPQHF. Here the CDR3 DNA reads TGTGCCAGCAGCTTAGAGCCCGGGTTTAATCAGCCCCAGCATTTT.

The CDR3 nucleotides are TGCGCCAGCAGCTTGGCAGGCTCCCCCGGGGAGCTGTTTTTT. Translation gives CASSLAGSPGELFF. This chain joins TRBV5-1 and TRBJ2-2; D is unclear. CDR3 length: 14 amino acids. Trimming pared 0 bases from V and 6 bases from J, leaving 9 bases between. Germline CDR1 is SGHRS and CDR2 is YFSETQ. The full variable domain, with the rest looked up from reference TRBV5-1 and TRBJ2-2, is KAGVTQTPRYLIKTRGQQVTLSCSPISGHRSVSWYQQTPGQGLQFLFEYFSETQRNKGNFPGRFSGRQFSNSRSEMNVSTLELGDSALYLCASSLAGSPGELFFGEGSRLTVL.

V gene TRBV12-1 combines with J gene TRBJ2-7; TRBD2 is the table's D call, not checked against the DNA. TRBV12-1 is a known pseudogene. CDR3 length equals 15 residues. The CDR3 loop is CASSFRRGATYEQYF. In DNA form, the CDR3 reads TGTGCCAGCAGCTTCCGGCGCGGGGCCACCTACGAGCAGTACTTC.

The rearrangement links TRBV5-4 to TRBJ2-7, with 8 bases identical to TRBD2. V lost 9 bases, J lost 3 bases, and 8 bases stayed unmatched. The germline V gene encodes CDR1 SGHNT and CDR2 YYREEE (reference sequence). This CDR3 region has 13 residues. CDR3 coding DNA: TGTGCCACCCGGGGGGGCTCGGACTACGAGCAGTACTTC. It translates to CATRGGSDYEQYF. Based on the CDR3 plus reference TRBV5-4 and TRBJ2-7, the full variable domain is ETGVTQSPTHLIKTRGQQVTLRCSSQSGHNTVSWYQQALGQGPQFIFQYYREEENGRGNFPPRFSGLQFPNYSSELNVNALELDDSALYLCATRGGSDYEQYFGPGTRLTVT.

The chain combines TRBV5-1 with TRBJ2-5; maybe TRBD1 (6 bases). The CDR3 runs 13 residues. Trimming took off 0 bases at V and 4 bases at J, with 7 bases between the two ends. Germline V CDR1 and CDR2: SGHRS, YFSETQ. CDR3 region: CASSLDRVETQYF. The CDR3 DNA reads TGCGCCAGCAGCTTGGACAGGGTAGAGACCCAGTACTTC.

The chain couples TRBV30 to TRBJ1-2; D not certain. The length of the CDR3 is 11 residues. Trimming left V 4 bases short and J 4 bases short, with 7 bases between. Germline V gene sequence: CDR1 GTSNPN, CDR2 SVGIG (reference sequence). Written as DNA, the CDR3 is TGTGCCTGGATTGGCACCTATGGCTACACCTTC. Residues: CAWIGTYGYTF.

This chain links TRBV4-1 with TRBJ2-1, with 8 bases fitting TRBD1. The trim removed 4 bases at V and 1 base at J, leaving 12 bases unmatched. The germline CDR1 and CDR2 sequences are MGHRA and YSYEKL. The CDR3 sequence is 18 residues long. The CDR3: CASSLRPPGQGSYNEQFF. CDR3 DNA: TGCGCCAGCAGCCTCCGTCCTCCTGGACAGGGTTCCTACAATGAGCAGTTCTTC.

This chain uses TRBV29-1 with TRBJ1-1; the match to TRBD1 covers 12 bases. The trim removed 5 bases at V and 0 bases at J, leaving 4 bases unmatched. Germline V gene lookup returns CDR1 SQVTM and CDR2 ANQGSEA. CDR3 length equals 15 residues. The CDR3 DNA reads as TGCAGCGTTCCCGGGACAGGGGGCGTGAACACTGAAGCTTTCTTT. As protein: CSVPGTGGVNTEAFF.

This chain uses TRBV11-3 with TRBJ2-2, with D possibly being TRBD1 (6 bases). In germline, CDR1 is SGHNT, CDR2 YENEEA. The V end was cut by 2 bases, the J end by 3 bases, with 16 bases between. This CDR3 contains 17 residues. The CDR3 bases are TGTGCCAGCAGCTTAAGTTTCTGGGGGCAACACACCGGGGAGCTGTTTTTT. This sequence encodes CASSLSFWGQHTGELFF.

V gene TRBV5-5 combines with J gene TRBJ1-1, with D uncertain. In germline, CDR1 is SGHKS, CDR2 YYEKEE (reference sequence). The ends were cut back, 2 bases at V and 2 bases at J, with 10 bases in the middle. This CDR3 has 14 amino acids. The CDR3 nucleotides are TGTGCCAGCAGCTTTACGTCGGGAAACACTGAAGCTTTCTTT. It yields the protein CASSFTSGNTEAFF.

The rearrangement links TRBV14 to TRBJ1-2, with D tentatively TRBD1 (6 bases). V was cut by 3 bases and J by 8 bases, with 13 bases left in between. This CDR3 contains 13 residues. Germline CDR1 reads SGHDN; CDR2 reads FVKESK. This CDR3 reads CASSQNRVRGYTF. CDR3 coding DNA: TGTGCCAGCAGCCAGAACAGGGTGCGCGGCTACACCTTC.

V and J are TRBV3-1 (or the pseudogene TRBV3-2) and TRBJ2-1; 16 positions agree with TRBD2. The germline gives CDR1 LGHDT, CDR2 YNNKEL (reference sequence). This CDR3 has 18 residues. The ends lost 2 bases at V and 7 bases at J; junction bases unmatched: 8. CDR3 coding DNA: TGTGCCAGCAGCCAATTGGGACTAGCGGGAGGGAGGGGAAATGAGCAGTTCTTC. Its protein product is CASSQLGLAGGRGNEQFF.

Only a few counts were recorded for this clone. This rearrangement joins TRBV7-2 to TRBJ2-5; D unresolved. The germline V gene encodes CDR1 SGHTA and CDR2 FQGNSA. The V gene lost 5 bases and the J gene lost 6 bases, with 7 bases spanning the gap. The CDR3 totals 11 residues. The CDR3 sequence is CASSEQQTQYF. As DNA, the CDR3 is TGTGCCAGCAGCGAACAGCAGACCCAGTACTTC.

To note about this clone: In this CDR3 the conserved last residue, phenylalanine or tryptophan, is missing, so a read error is likely. It is unclear where the CDR3 begins or ends on the DNA, so no DNA is shown, and the CDR3 is as TCRdb lists it. The chain combines TRBV6-1 with TRBJ2-7; the D segment call TRBD1 is taken from the table without a DNA check. Germline CDR1 reads MNHNS; CDR2 reads SASEGT. The CDR3 is 15 amino acids in total, end residues counted. CDR3 loop: CASSEYGMAPGQGFL.

This chain connects TRBV5-1 to TRBJ2-6, with a weak D call TRBD1 (5 bases). This CDR3 region has 20 residues. Trimming stripped 4 bases from V and 0 bases from J, with 23 bases between. CDR1 SGHRS and CDR2 YFSETQ come from the germline V gene. CDR3 in amino acids: CASSKTLSGHIVSGANVLTF. The DNA for the CDR3 is TGCGCCAGCAGCAAAACCTTGTCCGGACACATAGTCTCTGGGGCCAACGTCCTGACTTTC.

The gene calls are TRBV6-2 or TRBV6-3 and TRBJ2-7; 9 bases map to TRBD2. V dropped 6 bases and J dropped 3; count of bases not matched to a gene: 9. The CDR3 totals 15 residues. The germline V gene encodes CDR1 MNHEY and CDR2 SVGEGT. CDR3 DNA sequence: TGTGCCAGCAGCTGGGATCTAGCGGGACGCTACGAGCAGTACTTC. Translation gives CASSWDLAGRYEQYF.

This chain links TRBV7-6 with TRBJ2-5; 9 bases line up with TRBD1. The CDR3 totals 16 residues. V dropped 1 base and J dropped 4; count of bases not matched to a gene: 7. Germline lookup yields CDR1 SGHVS and CDR2 FNYEAQ. The CDR3 region is CASSLVGQGLIETQYF. The CDR3 DNA reads as TGTGCCAGCAGCTTAGTGGGACAGGGCCTGATAGAGACCCAGTACTTC.

The chain joins TRBV7-3 to TRBJ2-3, with D possibly TRBD2 on 5 matching bases. Per germline, CDR1 SGHTA and CDR2 FQGTGA. The V end was cut by 0 bases, the J end by 3 bases, with 13 bases between. This CDR3 is 16 amino acids long. CDR3 nucleotide sequence: TGTGCCAGCAGCTTAACGGCTAGCATCTCAACAGATACGCAGTATTTT. The encoded protein is CASSLTASISTDTQYF.

This sequence joins TRBV3-1 (or the pseudogene TRBV3-2) and TRBJ2-7; TRBD2 is a possible D gene (7 bases). Germline assignment: CDR1 LGHDT and CDR2 YNNKEL (reference sequence). Trimming pared 1 base from V and 6 bases from J, leaving 19 bases between. This CDR3 spans 16 amino acids. Written as DNA, the CDR3 is TGTGCCAGCAGCCAAGGTCTAGGGGGGGTAACGTCCGAGCAGTACTTC. This translates into CASSQGLGGVTSEQYF.

The sample holds one count of this clone. This rearrangement joins TRBV11-1 to TRBJ2-1; D unresolved. From germline, CDR1 is SGHAT and CDR2 FQDESV (reference sequence). The CDR3 loop spans 12 amino acids. The V and J ends lost 0 bases and 12 bases respectively, with 9 bases between them. The CDR3 DNA reads TGTGCCAGCAGCTTAGCGCTTGGAGTGCAGTTCTTC. Encoded protein: CASSLALGVQFF.

The V and J genes are TRBV5-1 and TRBJ2-1; 9 nucleotides match TRBD1. This CDR3 comprises 14 residues. Trimming took 4 bases from V and 10 from J; bases not matched to a gene: 9. Germline-derived CDR1 and CDR2 are SGHRS and YFSETQ. The CDR3 loop is CASSQGQGTWEQFF. The DNA of the CDR3 is TGCGCCAGCAGCCAGGGACAGGGCACGTGGGAGCAGTTCTTC.

This clone showed up just once. This chain connects TRBV28 to TRBJ1-2; 9 bases map to TRBD1. CDR1 is MDHEN and CDR2 is SYDVKM in the germline V gene. The trim removed 6 bases at V and 4 bases at J, leaving 21 bases unmatched. The CDR3 runs to 19 residues. This chain's CDR3 is CASRETPGQGGFRSYGYTF. The CDR3 nucleotides read TGTGCCAGCAGGGAAACGCCGGGACAGGGAGGGTTTCGCAGCTATGGCTACACCTTC.

The chain employs TRBV28 and TRBJ2-4; 9 nucleotides agree with TRBD1. V trimming: 6 bases; J trimming: 7 bases; junction bases outside the gene matches: 4. The CDR3 extends over 13 amino acids. Germline V gene sequence: CDR1 MDHEN, CDR2 SYDVKM. CDR3 amino acids: CASRRTGENIQYF. The CDR3 DNA is TGTGCCAGCAGACGGACAGGGGAGAACATTCAGTACTTC. Full variable domain (missing parts from reference TRBV28 and TRBJ2-4): DVKVTQSSRYLVKRTGEKVFLECVQDMDHENMFWYRQDPGLGLRLIYFSYDVKMKEKGDIPEGYSVSREKKERFSLILESASTNQTSMYLCASRRTGENIQYFGAGTRLSVL.